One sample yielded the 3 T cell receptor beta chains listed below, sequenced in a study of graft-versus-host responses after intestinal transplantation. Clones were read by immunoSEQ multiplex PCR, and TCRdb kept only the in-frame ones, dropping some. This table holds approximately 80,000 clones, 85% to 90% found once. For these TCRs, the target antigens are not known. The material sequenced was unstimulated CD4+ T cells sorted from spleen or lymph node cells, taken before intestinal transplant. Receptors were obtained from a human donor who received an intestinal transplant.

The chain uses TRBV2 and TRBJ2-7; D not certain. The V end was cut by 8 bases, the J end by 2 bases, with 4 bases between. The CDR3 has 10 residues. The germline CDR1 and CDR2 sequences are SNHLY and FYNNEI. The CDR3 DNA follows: TGTGCCAGCTCCGCCTACGAGCAGTACTTC. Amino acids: CASSAYEQYF.

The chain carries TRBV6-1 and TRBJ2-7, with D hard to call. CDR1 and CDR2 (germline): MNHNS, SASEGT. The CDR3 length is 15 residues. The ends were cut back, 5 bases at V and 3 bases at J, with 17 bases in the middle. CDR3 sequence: CASSSSAGIGYEQYF. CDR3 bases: TGTGCCAGCAGTTCTTCCGCCGGTATCGGCTACGAGCAGTACTTC.

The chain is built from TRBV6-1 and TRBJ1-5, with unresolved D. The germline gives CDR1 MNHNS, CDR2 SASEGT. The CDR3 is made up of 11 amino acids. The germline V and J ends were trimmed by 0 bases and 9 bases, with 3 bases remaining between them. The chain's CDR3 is CASSEAGPQHF. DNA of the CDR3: TGTGCCAGCAGTGAAGCCGGGCCCCAGCATTTT.